The next 6 T cell receptor beta chains were all read from a single sample in a study of neurological immune-mediated disorders. TCRdb redid the calling of the 5' RACE reads with MiXCR, one entry per CDR3 protein. The table lists some 18,000 distinct CDR3 sequences, around 7.6% of them singletons. Input material: CD8+ T cells from blood. These receptors were obtained from a woman in her twenties or thirties with HTLV-1-associated myelopathy (HAM/TSP).

Ten or more counts support this clonotype. This rearrangement joins TRBV9 to TRBJ2-3; 7 nucleotides agree with TRBD2. V gave up 1 base and J gave up 1 base; unmatched junction bases: 3. Germline lookup yields CDR1 SGDLS and CDR2 YYNGEE. The CDR3 covers 15 residues. The CDR3 loop reads CASSVSGARTDTQYF. The CDR3 DNA follows: TGTGCCAGCAGCGTAAGCGGGGCCCGCACAGATACGCAGTATTTT.

This clonotype has ten or more counts. The chain combines TRBV7-9 with TRBJ2-3, with 14 positions matching TRBD2. J was trimmed by 2 bases and V by 4 bases; bases with no gene match: 14. CDR3 length: 20 amino acids. Germline CDR1 SEHNR, CDR2 FQNEAQ (reference sequence). The CDR3: CASSSTSGGGFPSYTDTQYF. DNA of the CDR3: TGTGCCAGCAGCTCGACTAGCGGGGGGGGCTTCCCTAGCTACACAGATACGCAGTATTTT. Supplemented by reference TRBV7-9 and TRBJ2-3, the full variable domain reads DTGVSQNPRHKITKRGQNVTFRCDPISEHNRLYWYRQTLGQGPEFLTYFQNEAQLEKSRLLSDRFSAERPKGSFSTLEIQRTEQGDSAMYLCASSSTSGGGFPSYTDTQYFGPGTRLTVL.

This clonotype appeared many times. The chain uses TRBV13 and TRBJ2-3, with 7 bases fitting TRBD2. CDR3 length equals 16 residues. The germline V gene has CDR1 PRHDT and CDR2 FYEKMQ (reference sequence). Germline trimming cut 8 bases from V and 3 bases from J; bases unmatched to any gene: 14. This CDR3 reads CASRASGSGVTDTQYF. In nucleotides, the CDR3 is TGTGCCAGCCGGGCCTCTGGGAGCGGGGTGACAGATACGCAGTATTTT.

This clonotype was counted many times. V is TRBV6-6 and J is TRBJ1-1; TRBD1 might be the D (5 bases). This CDR3 spans 15 amino acids. V was cut by 3 bases and J by 6 bases, with 17 bases left in between. Germline V lookup: CDR1 MNHNY, CDR2 SVGAGI (reference sequence). As DNA, the CDR3 is TGTGCCAGCAGTTATAGGACACAACAACCCTCTGAAGCTTTCTTT. It specifies CASSYRTQQPSEAFF.

This clonotype has at least ten counts. The chain is built from TRBV3-1 and TRBJ1-2; the D gene is possibly TRBD1 (5 bases). Per germline, CDR1 LGHDT and CDR2 YNNKEL (reference sequence). This CDR3 has 13 amino acids. V lost 4 bases and J lost 4, with 10 bases in between. The CDR3 DNA follows: TGTGCCAGCAGCCCGGGACGAGCCTATGGCTACACCTTC. Amino acids: CASSPGRAYGYTF.

This clonotype was detected many times. V gene TRBV11-2 combines with J gene TRBJ2-3; a weak D match, TRBD2 (6 bases). The CDR3 sequence is 16 residues long. Germline V gene data show CDR1 as SGHAT and CDR2 as FQNNGV. With 4 bases removed from V and 1 base from J, the gap between germline ends came to 15 bases. CDR3 in amino acids: CASSSYFSGGTDTQYF. CDR3 coding DNA: TGTGCCAGCAGCTCCTATTTCTCGGGGGGCACAGATACGCAGTATTTT.